This T cell receptor beta chain comes out of a study of T cell repertoires in cytomegalovirus infection. For the study at large: Recently identified HLA-C-restricted CMV epitopes and well-studied HLA-B-restricted CMV epitopes were used by the study. From public TCR beta signatures came an indication of both CMV infection and matching HLA type.

CDR3 size: 16 residues. V was pared by 1 base and J by 1 base, with 5 bases of the junction left unmatched. CDR1 is SGHNT, CDR2 YYREEE, per germline (reference sequence). Via MiXCR, TCRdb re-called the reads, giving one row per CDR3 protein. The sample yields about 350,000 distinct CDR3 sequences, about 35% seen once. Notes on this clonotype: Its antigen is unknown.

This sample comprised cultured PBMCs, obtained from culture after CMV antigen stimulation. This sequence joins TRBV5-4 and TRBJ2-3, with TRBD2 matching 8 bases. The clonotype originates from a human donor in good health (CMV status not recorded). Some clones in this sample may be carry-over from other donors' samples. CDR3 sequence (DNA): TGTGCCAGCAGCTTGAGCGGGAGTATCGGCACAGATACGCAGTATTTT. It specifies CASSLSGSIGTDTQYF. The variable domain in full, completed from reference TRBV5-4 and TRBJ2-3, reads ETGVTQSPTHLIKTRGQQVTLRCSSQSGHNTVSWYQQALGQGPQFIFQYYREEENGRGNFPPRFSGLQFPNYSSELNVNALELDDSALYLCASSLSGSIGTDTQYFGPGTRLTVL.